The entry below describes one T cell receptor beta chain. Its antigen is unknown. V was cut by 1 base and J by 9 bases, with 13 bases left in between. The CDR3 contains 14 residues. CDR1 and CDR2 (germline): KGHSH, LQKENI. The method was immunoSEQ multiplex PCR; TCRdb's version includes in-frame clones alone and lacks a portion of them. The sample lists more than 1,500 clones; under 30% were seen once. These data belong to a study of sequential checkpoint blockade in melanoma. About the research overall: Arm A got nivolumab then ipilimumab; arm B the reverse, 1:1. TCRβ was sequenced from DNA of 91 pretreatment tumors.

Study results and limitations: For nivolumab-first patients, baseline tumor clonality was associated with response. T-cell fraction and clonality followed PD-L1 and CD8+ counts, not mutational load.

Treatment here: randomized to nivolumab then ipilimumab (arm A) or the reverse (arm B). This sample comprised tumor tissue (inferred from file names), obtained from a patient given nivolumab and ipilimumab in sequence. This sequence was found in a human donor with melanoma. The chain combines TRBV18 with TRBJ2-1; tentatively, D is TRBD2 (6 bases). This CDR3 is CASSPRGGQTEQFF. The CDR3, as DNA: TGTGCCAGCTCACCACGTGGAGGGCAGACTGAGCAGTTCTTC.